The clone carrying this T cell receptor (beta chain) was detected only a few times. Its specificity is unknown. The data originate from a study of T-cell memory formation after mild COVID-19. Study results and limitations: Memory from before infection featured some responding clones, which suggests cross-reactive memory joined. Clones contracting across day 15 to 85 had a balanced CD4/CD8 profile; later expanding clones leaned CD4+. Among CD4+ contracting clones, most were CM and EM, and CD8+ ones EMRA. SARS-CoV-2 specificity of second-wave clones peaking day 37 was unconfirmed.

TCRdb processed the 5' RACE reads anew with MiXCR; each CDR3 protein has one entry. The sample shows hundreds of thousands of distinct CDR3 sequences, around a sixth of them seen only once. This sequence was found in a man between 18 and 35 years old who had mild COVID-19 (a few samples of this study predate the infection). Cell type and time point are not known. The sequenced sample consisted of PBMCs or a T cell subset sorted from them (not recorded which).

The CDR3 coding sequence is TGTGCCAGCAGTCTTGTGACTAGCTCCTACGAGCAGTACTTC. Translation gives CASSLVTSSYEQYF. This rearrangement joins TRBV7-9 to TRBJ2-7; D is perhaps TRBD2 (6 bases). Per the germline V gene, CDR1 is SEHNR and CDR2 is FQNEAQ (reference sequence). V shed 6 bases and J shed 0 bases, with 12 bases lying between them. CDR3 size: 14 residues.